These 8 T cell receptor beta chains share one sample of origin, sequenced in a study of T cell responses to AZD1222 COVID-19 vaccine. Using immunoSEQ multiplex PCR, the repertoire was profiled, and TCRdb retains in-frame clones only, with some absent. The data hold roughly 89,000 clones, with 88% observed a single time. Source: peripheral blood, taken on day 0 of MenACWY control vaccination. The receptors here all came from an adult in good health.

The chain has TRBV9 and TRBJ2-7; D is unresolved. CDR3 size: 14 residues. Trimming took 0 bases from V and 10 from J, leaving 17 bases between them. CDR1 and CDR2 from the germline V gene are SGDLS and YYNGEE. In DNA, the CDR3 is TGTGCCAGCAGCGTAGATTCCTTTGGTGTGCGACAGTACTTC. It translates to CASSVDSFGVRQYF.

The chain combines TRBV7-9 with TRBJ1-5, with 7 bases aligning to TRBD1. The germline CDR1 and CDR2 sequences are SEHNR and FQNEAQ (reference sequence). J lost 0 bases, V lost 6 bases, and 8 bases had no gene match. The CDR3 has 16 residues. CDR3 sequence: CASSSTGSDSNQPQHF. The DNA for the CDR3 is TGTGCCAGCAGTTCGACAGGGTCCGATAGCAATCAGCCCCAGCATTTT.

This chain uses TRBV28 with TRBJ1-1; D not certain. This CDR3 is built from 14 residues. The V gene's germline CDR1 is MDHEN and CDR2 SYDVKM. Deletions cut 3 bases from V and 1 base from J, with 9 bases between. CDR3 residues: CASSFLSPNTEAFF. DNA for the CDR3: TGTGCCAGCAGTTTTCTTAGTCCGAACACTGAAGCTTTCTTT.

The genes are TRBV10-3 and TRBJ2-1; TRBD2 agrees at 10 bases. The length of the CDR3 is 15 residues. Germline V gene lookup returns CDR1 ENHRY and CDR2 SYGVKD. CDR3 in amino acids: CATYQTSGPDGEQFF. The CDR3, as DNA: TGTGCGACTTACCAGACTAGCGGGCCAGATGGTGAGCAGTTCTTC.

This chain links TRBV28 with TRBJ2-2; 7 nucleotides line up with TRBD2. The CDR3 length is 18 residues. V shed 3 bases and J 0 bases; nucleotides not matched to a gene: 10. The germline gives CDR1 MDHEN, CDR2 SYDVKM. In DNA, the CDR3 is TGTGCCAGCAGTTTGGACCTAGCGGACAACGCGAACACCGGGGAGCTGTTTTTT. Its translation: CASSLDLADNANTGELFF.

This clone was recorded only once. The chain is built from TRBV11-2 and TRBJ1-3, with D possibly being TRBD1 (5 bases). The germline CDR1 and CDR2 sequences are SGHAT and FQNNGV. The CDR3 covers 14 residues. V lost 5 bases to trimming and J lost 0 bases, with 8 bases between them. CDR3 bases: TGTGCCAGCAGCCCAGGGAACTCTGGAAACACCATATATTTT. It is translated as CASSPGNSGNTIYF.

The chain joins TRBV9 to TRBJ2-7; TRBD2 aligns across 8 bases. This CDR3 comprises 15 residues. V shed 0 bases and J 1 base; nucleotides not matched to a gene: 3. Germline CDR1 and CDR2: SGDLS and YYNGEE. CDR3 region: CASSVAGGESYEQYF. Here the CDR3 DNA reads TGTGCCAGCAGCGTAGCGGGGGGGGAGTCCTACGAGCAGTACTTC. The variable domain in full, completed from reference TRBV9 and TRBJ2-7, reads DSGVTQTPKHLITATGQRVTLRCSPRSGDLSVYWYQQSLDQGLQFLIQYYNGEERAKGNILERFSAQQFPDLHSELNLSSLELGDSALYFCASSVAGGESYEQYFGPGTRLTVT.

The chain carries TRBV25-1 and TRBJ1-2, with 9 bases matching TRBD1. The CDR3 is 16 amino acids. Germline CDR1 reads MGHDK; CDR2 reads SYGVNS. Unmatched junction bases numbered 7, after V lost 5 bases and J lost 0 bases. CDR3 DNA sequence: TGTGCCAGCAGTCAGGGACAGGGCCCTACTAACTATGGCTACACCTTC. Translation gives CASSQGQGPTNYGYTF.